This T cell receptor (beta chain) is drawn from a study of long-term antiretroviral therapy in people with HIV. The study, taken as a whole, reports: Clones that expanded before ART (that is, prior to treatment) dominated the repertoire at all time points.

With respect to this clone: The antigen remains unidentified.

Inclusion required at least two post-ART and at least one pre-ART PBMC samples. Treatment of all HIV participants took place in the United States. Survey-level immunoSEQ v3.0 assays were run. Profiling relied on immunoSEQ multiplex PCR, and the TCRdb table lists in-frame clones only, not all of them. The table includes around 20,000 clones, around three quarters detected once. Source: unsorted PBMCs, taken 2.9 years after starting antiretroviral therapy. The clonotype comes from a woman in her thirties with HIV.

The DNA for the CDR3 is TGCGCCAGCAGCCAAGCGGGACTAGCGGGGAACACCGGGGAGCTGTTTTTT. Translation gives CASSQAGLAGNTGELFF. The chain uses TRBV4-1 and TRBJ2-2; 12 nucleotides match TRBD2. Germline loops: CDR1 MGHRA, CDR2 YSYEKL. V trimming: 1 base; J trimming: 1 base; junction bases outside the gene matches: 1. The CDR3 has 17 amino acids.